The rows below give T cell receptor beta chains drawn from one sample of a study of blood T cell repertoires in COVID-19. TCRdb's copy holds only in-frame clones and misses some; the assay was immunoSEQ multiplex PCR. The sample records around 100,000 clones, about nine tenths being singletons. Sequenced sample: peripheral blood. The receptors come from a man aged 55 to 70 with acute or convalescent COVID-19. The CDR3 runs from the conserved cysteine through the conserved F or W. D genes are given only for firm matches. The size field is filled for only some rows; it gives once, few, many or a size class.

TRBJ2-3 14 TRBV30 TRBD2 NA CASSGSGGIDTQYF TGTGCCTCTAGCGGGAGCGGGGGAATAGATACGCAGTATTTT
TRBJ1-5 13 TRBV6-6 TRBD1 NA CASRGQGSQPQHF TGTGCCAGCAGGGGACAGGGAAGCCAGCCCCAGCATTTT
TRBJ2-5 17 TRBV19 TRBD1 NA CASSTTGTGGWWETQYF TGTGCCAGTAGTACCACCGGGACAGGGGGCTGGTGGGAGACCCAGTACTTC
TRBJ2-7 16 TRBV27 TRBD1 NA CASSFYRGSLSYEQYF TGTGCCAGCAGTTTCTACAGGGGCTCCCTCTCCTACGAGCAGTACTTC
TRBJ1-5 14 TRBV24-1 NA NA CATSDSGGNQPQHF TGTGCCACCAGTGATTCAGGGGGCAATCAGCCCCAGCATTTT
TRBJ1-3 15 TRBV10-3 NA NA CAISEGGGAGNTIYF TGTGCCATCAGTGAGGGTGGCGGGGCTGGAAACACCATATATTTT
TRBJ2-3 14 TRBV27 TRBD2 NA CASSISGSGDTQYF TGTGCCAGCAGCATTAGCGGGAGTGGAGATACGCAGTATTTT
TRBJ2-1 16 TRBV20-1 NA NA CSATDRTPGSYNEQFF TGCAGTGCTACTGATAGGACTCCTGGCTCCTACAATGAGCAGTTCTTC
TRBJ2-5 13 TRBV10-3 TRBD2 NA CAISFSGGETQYF TGTGCCATCAGTTTTAGCGGGGGGGAGACCCAGTACTTC
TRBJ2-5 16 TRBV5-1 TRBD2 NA CASSSAPAGNQETQYF TGCGCCAGCAGCTCAGCCCCAGCGGGAAACCAAGAGACCCAGTACTTC
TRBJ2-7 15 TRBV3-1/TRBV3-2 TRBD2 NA CASSHSGTSYHEQYF TGTGCCAGCAGCCACTCAGGGACTAGCTACCACGAGCAGTACTTC
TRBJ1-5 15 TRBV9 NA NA CASSVSGYSNQPQHF TGTGCCAGCAGCGTCTCGGGTTATAGCAATCAGCCCCAGCATTTT
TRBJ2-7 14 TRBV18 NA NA CASSLSGETYEQYF TGTGCCAGCTCCTTATCGGGAGAAACCTACGAGCAGTACTTC
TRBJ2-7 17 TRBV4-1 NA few CASSQGDGRVHVYEQYF TGCGCCAGCAGCCAAGGCGACGGGCGGGTCCATGTCTACGAGCAGTACTTC
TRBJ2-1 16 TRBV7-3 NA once CASSPLRGAHYNEQFF TGTGCCAGCAGCCCCCTACGCGGGGCCCACTACAATGAGCAGTTCTTC
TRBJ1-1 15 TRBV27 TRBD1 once CASRHFSDRGTEAFF TGTGCCAGCAGACACTTTTCCGACAGGGGCACTGAAGCTTTCTTT
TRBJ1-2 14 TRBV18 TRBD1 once CASSPGGQGQGYTF TGTGCCAGCTCACCCGGAGGGCAGGGACAGGGCTACACCTTC
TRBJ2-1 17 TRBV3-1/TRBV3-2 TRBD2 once CASSQDLISGRFDEQFF TGTGCCAGCAGCCAAGATCTTATTAGCGGGAGGTTCGATGAGCAGTTCTTC
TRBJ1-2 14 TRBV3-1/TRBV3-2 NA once CASSQEDSGYGYTF TGTGCCAGCAGCCAAGAGGACAGCGGATATGGCTACACCTTC
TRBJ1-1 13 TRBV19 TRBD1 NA CATTYTGGRGAFF TGTGCCACAACCTATACAGGGGGCCGAGGAGCTTTCTTT
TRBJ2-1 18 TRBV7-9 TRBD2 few CASSRGSSGSRSYNEQFF TGTGCCAGCAGCCGGGGGTCTAGCGGGAGCAGATCCTACAATGAGCAGTTCTTC
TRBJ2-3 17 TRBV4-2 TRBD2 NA CASSSQESSGTTGTQYF TGTGCCAGCAGCTCCCAGGAGTCTAGCGGGACAACGGGGACGCAGTATTTT
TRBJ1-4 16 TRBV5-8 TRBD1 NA CASSLYRGGQSEKLFF TGTGCCAGCAGCTTGTACAGGGGGGGTCAGAGTGAAAAACTGTTTTTT
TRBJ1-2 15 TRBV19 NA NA CASHESGTIIYGYTF TGTGCCAGCCATGAGTCCGGGACAATCATCTATGGCTACACCTTC
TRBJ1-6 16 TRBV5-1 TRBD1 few CASSFGTGINNSPLHF TGCGCCAGCAGCTTCGGGACAGGGATTAATAATTCACCCCTCCACTTT
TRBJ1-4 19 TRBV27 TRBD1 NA CASSFNENEGAMTNEKLFF TGTGCCAGCAGTTTTAATGAGAACGAGGGGGCAATGACTAATGAAAAACTGTTTTTT
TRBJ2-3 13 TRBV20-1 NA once CSASPPGADTQYF TGCAGTGCTAGTCCACCAGGGGCAGATACGCAGTATTTT